The 2 T cell receptor beta chains given below trace back to one sample, sequenced in a study of OX40 agonist ivuxolimab in advanced cancers. The assay was immunoSEQ multiplex PCR, and TCRdb's table has in-frame clones only and misses some. The sample shows around 57,000 clones, 86% of them seen only once. The starting material was CD4+ or CD8+ T cells sorted from blood, obtained in a trial of the OX40 agonist ivuxolimab. These receptors were taken from an adult with an advanced solid tumor such as melanoma, head and neck, liver or kidney cancer.

This clone was seen a few times. The chain uses TRBV9 and TRBJ2-2; possible D gene TRBD1, 6 bases. Germline V CDR1 and CDR2: SGDLS, YYNGEE. Trimming cost V 3 bases and J 0 bases, with 12 bases left between them. The CDR3 covers 16 residues. The CDR3 sequence: CASSGTGTPNTGELFF. The DNA of the CDR3 is TGTGCCAGCAGCGGTACCGGGACACCGAACACCGGGGAGCTGTTTTTT.

The chain employs TRBV5-1 and TRBJ2-1; 8 bases map to TRBD1. The CDR3 totals 14 residues. Trimming cost V 3 bases and J 4 bases; bases outside gene matches: 3. Per the germline V gene, CDR1 is SGHRS and CDR2 is YFSETQ. In nucleotides, the CDR3 is TGCGCCAGCAGCTCCGGGACAGGATACAATGAGCAGTTCTTC. It encodes CASSSGTGYNEQFF.